This TCR beta chain was sequenced during a study of T cell changes during pregnancy in multiple sclerosis. Germline CDR1 KGHSH, CDR2 LQKENI. Between the trimmed V and J ends, which lost 2 bases and 4 bases, there was a span of 9 bases. The CDR3 sequence is 15 residues long. This clone was recorded a few times. The assay was immunoSEQ multiplex PCR, and TCRdb's table has in-frame clones only and misses some. The repertoire includes under 45,000 clones, roughly 88% of them detected once, and approximately 4.4% sits in the top ten. The rearrangement uses TRBV18 and TRBJ1-6; TRBD1 might be the D (5 bases). Material: peripheral blood, obtained in the second trimester of pregnancy. This sequence originates from a female donor in good health, enrolled as a control in a pregnancy study. As DNA, the CDR3 is TGTGCCAGCTCACCATCGGCAGGGTATAATTCACCCCTCCACTTT. It codes for CASSPSAGYNSPLHF.